This T cell receptor beta chain was recovered during a study of response to subunit inactivated influenza vaccine. Findings of the study overall: New T cells are recruited in small numbers by each seasonal influenza vaccination, according to the authors' suggestion.

TCRdb re-analysed the RT-PCR reads in MiXCR, keeping a single row per CDR3 protein. The sample lists 550,000 to 650,000 distinct CDR3 sequences; about an eighth were seen once. Trimming stripped 0 bases from V and 4 bases from J, with 9 bases between. CDR1 is SGHTA, CDR2 FQGNSA, per germline. The CDR3 has 14 residues. This clonotype was seen many times. As yet, its antigen is unknown. The chain joins TRBV7-2 to TRBJ2-5; D is undetermined. This receptor was taken from a man in his fifties or sixties who received an inactivated influenza vaccine. Source: PBMCs from blood, taken on the day of vaccination. In nucleotides, the CDR3 is TGTGCCAGCAGCTTAGCGCGGTCTGGAGAGACCCAGTACTTC. Translation: CASSLARSGETQYF.